The 24 T cell receptor beta chains presented below share a single source sample, sequenced in a study of T cell responses to AZD1222 COVID-19 vaccine. Using immunoSEQ multiplex PCR, the repertoire was profiled, and TCRdb retains in-frame clones only, with some absent. The table lists about 150,000 clones, around 83% of them singletons, with over 4.5% in the top ten. The sequences come from peripheral blood, collected 28 days after the second AZD1222 dose. The receptors were gathered from an adult who received the AZD1222 COVID-19 vaccine.

Regarding this clone: The junction does not match germline at one end; this may be a read error. The sample contains more than one DNA sequence encoding this CDR3. The chain employs TRBV6-2 or TRBV6-3 and TRBJ1-1; no definite D call. This CDR3 contains 13 residues. The germline gives CDR1 MNHEY, CDR2 SVGEGT. The chain's CDR3 is CASSFRPNTEAFF. The CDR3 DNA reads as TGTGCCAGCAGTTTTCGGCCGAACACTGAGGCTTTCTTT.

V is TRBV6-6 and J is TRBJ1-2; 7 bases align to TRBD1. The CDR3 contains 12 residues. Looked up from germline, CDR1 is MNHNY and CDR2 is SVGAGI (reference sequence). J gave up 4 bases and V 5 bases, and 1 base lay outside the gene matches. CDR3 nucleotide sequence: TGTGCCAGCAGTCGGGACAGCTATGGCTACACCTTC. Amino acids: CASSRDSYGYTF.

The gene calls are TRBV5-5 and TRBJ2-5, with D perhaps given as TRBD1 or TRBD2 (5 bases each). V lost 4 bases and J lost 0, with 16 bases in between. This CDR3 has 16 residues. Germline lookup yields CDR1 SGHKS and CDR2 YYEKEE (reference sequence). The CDR3 sequence is CASSNGALGYQETQYF. As DNA, the CDR3 is TGTGCCAGCAGCAACGGGGCCCTGGGGTACCAAGAGACCCAGTACTTC.

This clone has only one observation. The gene calls are TRBV11-2 and TRBJ1-1; D not certain. V was pared by 1 base and J by 1 base, with 7 bases between. This CDR3 is built from 14 residues. Germline CDR1 is SGHAT and CDR2 is FQNNGV. CDR3 in amino acids: CASSLGPENTEAFF. The CDR3 region has the DNA TGTGCCAGCAGCTTAGGTCCGGAGAACACTGAAGCTTTCTTT.

J is TRBJ1-6 and V is TRBV27, with D tentatively TRBD1 (5 bases). Per germline, CDR1 MNHEY and CDR2 SMNVEV (reference sequence). There are 14 residues in the CDR3. V dropped 4 bases and J dropped 10 bases, with 14 bases sitting between them. CDR3 protein: CASSSSEGMSPLHF. DNA of the CDR3: TGTGCCAGCAGTTCAAGCGAGGGGATGTCACCCCTCCACTTT.

In its sample, this clone was seen a few times. The rearrangement joins TRBV28 to TRBJ1-2; maybe TRBD1 (5 bases). CDR3 size: 12 residues. V lost 3 bases to trimming and J lost 4 bases, with 6 bases between them. Germline V lookup: CDR1 MDHEN, CDR2 SYDVKM. This CDR3 is CASSFGGYGYTF. In nucleotides, the CDR3 is TGTGCCAGCAGTTTCGGGGGCTATGGCTACACCTTC.

The J gene is TRBJ1-6, the V gene TRBV10-3; D not certain. CDR1 ENHRY and CDR2 SYGVKD come from the germline V gene. The CDR3 contains 10 residues. The V end lost 3 bases, the J end lost 14 bases, and 5 bases lay between the germline ends. CDR3 sequence: CAISEVSLHF. For the CDR3, the DNA is TGTGCCATCAGTGAAGTGTCCCTCCACTTT.

The chain couples TRBV10-3 to TRBJ2-1; a possible D gene is TRBD1 (5 bases). With 3 bases removed from V and 9 bases from J, the gap between germline ends came to 6 bases. CDR3 length equals 11 residues. The germline CDR1 and CDR2 sequences are ENHRY and SYGVKD. CDR3 loop: CAISERGEQFF. CDR3 sequence (DNA): TGTGCCATCAGTGAAAGGGGTGAGCAGTTCTTC.

The chain has TRBV10-3 and TRBJ2-3, with a tentative D call TRBD2 (6 bases). The CDR3 sequence is 16 residues long. CDR1 ENHRY and CDR2 SYGVKD come from the germline V gene. Trimming took off 3 bases at V and 0 bases at J, with 13 bases between the two ends. The CDR3 DNA is TGTGCCATCAGTGACGGGGGAAGGACTAGCACAGATACGCAGTATTTT. Translating gives CAISDGGRTSTDTQYF.

V gene TRBV18 combines with J gene TRBJ2-1, with 12 nucleotides matching TRBD2. CDR3 length: 14 residues. Germline-derived CDR1 and CDR2 are KGHSH and LQKENI. The junction had 3 bases not matched to a gene; V was cut back by 6 bases and J by 6 bases. The CDR3 nucleotides read TGTGCCAGCTCCTCGGGACTAGCGGGCAATGAGCAGTTCTTC. This sequence encodes CASSSGLAGNEQFF.

The chain recombines TRBV4-1 with TRBJ1-2; the match to TRBD1 covers 8 bases. Germline CDR1 MGHRA, CDR2 YSYEKL. Trimming removed 5 bases from V and 4 bases from J; junction bases left unmatched: 12. The CDR3 is made up of 16 amino acids. The CDR3 is CASSSRGQGASYGYTF. DNA of the CDR3: TGCGCCAGCAGCTCGCGGGGGCAGGGGGCCAGCTATGGCTACACCTTC.

V and J are TRBV6-5 and TRBJ1-1; TRBD1 is a possible D gene (5 bases). The germline gives CDR1 MNHEY, CDR2 SVGAGI. V lost 2 bases, J lost 6 bases, and 10 bases lay in between. This CDR3 is built from 13 residues. The CDR3 bases are TGTGCCAGCAGTTACACCCGGGGGTCTGAAGCTTTCTTT. This gives the protein CASSYTRGSEAFF.

The gene calls are TRBV5-1 and TRBJ2-5; 7 nucleotides line up with TRBD1. After removal of 4 bases from V and 2 bases from J, the junction contained 2 bases not matched to a gene. Germline V gives CDR1 SGHRS, CDR2 YFSETQ. This CDR3 spans 13 amino acids. CDR3 DNA: TGCGCCAGCAGCGGGACAGAACAAGAGACCCAGTACTTC. Translation gives CASSGTEQETQYF. The entire variable domain, with the rest obtained from reference TRBV5-1 and TRBJ2-5, is as follows: KAGVTQTPRYLIKTRGQQVTLSCSPISGHRSVSWYQQTPGQGLQFLFEYFSETQRNKGNFPGRFSGRQFSNSRSEMNVSTLELGDSALYLCASSGTEQETQYFGPGTRLLVL.

A remark on this clone: The same CDR3 is also encoded by other DNA sequences in this sample. The chain has TRBV30 and TRBJ1-3; tentatively, D is TRBD1 (6 bases). The CDR3 covers 13 residues. Germline V CDR1 and CDR2: GTSNPN, SVGIG (reference sequence). Trimming removed 5 bases at V and 5 bases at J, with 13 bases between. The CDR3 DNA sequence: TGTGCCTGGGTCCGGGACATAAGAAACACCATATATTTT. This gives the protein CAWVRDIRNTIYF.

V usage is TRBV30 and J usage is TRBJ1-3; D remains unclear. Trimming pared 6 bases from V and 4 bases from J, leaving 13 bases between. Germline CDR1 reads GTSNPN; CDR2 reads SVGIG (reference sequence). The CDR3 extends over 13 amino acids. The CDR3 nucleotides read TGTGCCTGCTGGGGAGGGAGCGGAAACACCATATATTTT. Its translation is CACWGGSGNTIYF.

The V call is TRBV9, the J call TRBJ2-2, with unresolved D. This CDR3 region has 16 residues. Germline CDR1 SGDLS, CDR2 YYNGEE. The V end lost 3 bases, the J end lost 5 bases, and 17 bases lay between the germline ends. CDR3 nucleotide sequence: TGTGCCAGCAGCGAACCTCCCGGCCACCCTACCGGGGAGCTGTTTTTT. Translation: CASSEPPGHPTGELFF. The variable domain in full, completed from reference TRBV9 and TRBJ2-2, reads DSGVTQTPKHLITATGQRVTLRCSPRSGDLSVYWYQQSLDQGLQFLIQYYNGEERAKGNILERFSAQQFPDLHSELNLSSLELGDSALYFCASSEPPGHPTGELFFGEGSRLTVL.

CDR3 nucleotides: TGTGCCTGGCGTCGAAGCGGGAGTCTCGATACGCAGTATTTT. It yields the protein CAWRRSGSLDTQYF. The V call is TRBV30, the J call TRBJ2-3; TRBD2 aligns across 8 bases. V shed 5 bases, J shed 6 bases, and the junction held 10 bases outside the gene matches. The germline CDR1 and CDR2 sequences are GTSNPN and SVGIG (reference sequence). The CDR3 is 14 residues long. The whole variable domain, filled in from reference TRBV30 and TRBJ2-3, reads SQTIHQWPATLVQPVGSPLSLECTVEGTSNPNLYWYRQAAGRGLQLLFYSVGIGQISSEVPQNLSASRPQDRQFILSSKKLLLSDSGFYLCAWRRSGSLDTQYFGPGTRLTVL.

The chain recombines TRBV3-1 (or the pseudogene TRBV3-2) with TRBJ2-4; D call uncertain. V was pared by 1 base and J by 7 bases, with 8 bases between. Germline CDR1 is LGHDT and CDR2 is YNNKEL (reference sequence). The CDR3 is 13 residues long. The CDR3 reads CASSQGRSNIQYF. In DNA, the CDR3 is TGTGCCAGCAGCCAAGGACGAAGTAACATTCAGTACTTC.

The CDR3 nucleotides read TGTGCCAGCAGTTACGTAAATACTAATGAGCAGTTCTTC. This translates into CASSYVNTNEQFF. The chain has TRBV6-5 and TRBJ2-1; no definite D call. Germline V gives CDR1 MNHEY, CDR2 SVGAGI. The CDR3 length is 13 residues. Trimming stripped 2 bases from V and 7 bases from J, with 9 bases between.

The chain carries TRBV18 and TRBJ2-3; D gene unclear. Per the germline V gene, CDR1 is KGHSH and CDR2 is LQKENI. This CDR3 comprises 16 residues. V lost 0 bases and J lost 2, with 12 bases in between. CDR3 DNA: TGTGCCAGCTCACCACCGGTGGGCGGATCCACAGATACGCAGTATTTT. Protein sequence: CASSPPVGGSTDTQYF.

This chain joins TRBV6-5 and TRBJ2-1; TRBD1 aligns across 9 bases. The CDR3 runs 15 residues. V dropped 5 bases and J dropped 10; count of bases not matched to a gene: 12. Germline loops: CDR1 MNHEY, CDR2 SVGAGI. The CDR3 nucleotides are TGTGCCAGCAGTCCTGCGGCGACAGGGGGTCGGGAGCAGTTCTTC. It specifies CASSPAATGGREQFF.

In this sample, this clone turned up a few times. This chain joins TRBV19 and TRBJ1-1, with TRBD1 matching 8 bases. This CDR3 contains 15 residues. Looked up from germline, CDR1 is LNHDA and CDR2 is SQIVND (reference sequence). Germline trimming cut 3 bases from V and 3 bases from J; bases unmatched to any gene: 6. The CDR3: CASSIRQGADTEAFF. The CDR3 nucleotides read TGTGCCAGTAGTATTAGGCAGGGGGCGGACACTGAAGCTTTCTTT.

The chain employs TRBV6-6 and TRBJ2-1; 8 bases are a match to TRBD1. V trimming: 7 bases; J trimming: 1 base; junction bases outside the gene matches: 6. In germline, CDR1 is MNHNY, CDR2 SVGAGI (reference sequence). This CDR3 has 15 residues. CDR3 sequence reads: CASNVQGVSYNEQFF. The CDR3 DNA is TGTGCCAGCAATGTACAGGGGGTGTCCTACAATGAGCAGTTCTTC.

The CDR3 loop reads CSVSFGGGASWDEQFF. The CDR3 coding sequence is TGCAGCGTTTCCTTTGGCGGGGGGGCGAGTTGGGATGAGCAGTTCTTC. The chain has TRBV29-1 and TRBJ2-1; 9 bases agree with TRBD2. This CDR3 contains 16 residues. V was clipped by 5 bases and J by 8 bases; unmatched bases: 16. CDR1 is SQVTM and CDR2 is ANQGSEA in the germline V gene.